Below are 8 T cell receptor beta chains sequenced from a single sample in a study of human T cells and chemical hapten exposure (TCRdb year 2021). The label giving this sample's time point can be read as: healthy volunteer bleed at 2 weeks. Total RNA was extracted from unfractionated whole blood collected in Tempus Blood RNA tubes. The receptor library was made with RACE. Sequenced using a NextSeq 500. TCRdb reran the public reads through fastp at Q25 and MiXCR, keeping productive beta chains. CDR3 protein sequences are deduplicated, and each keeps its most common genes and DNA. Here the sample has roughly 49,000 distinct CDR3 sequences; 3.5% to 4.5% occur a single time. The top ten hold 1.5% to 2% of the sample. The specimen was whole blood. These receptors originate from a female donor in good health. Some clones in this sample may be carry-over from other donors' samples.

This clonotype was seen many times. This chain connects TRBV3-1 to TRBJ2-1; tentative D call: TRBD2 (6 bases). Per germline, CDR1 LGHDT and CDR2 YNNKEL (reference sequence). The CDR3 extends over 16 amino acids. The V end was cut by 5 bases, the J end by 2 bases, with 16 bases between. The CDR3 loop reads CASSLRIAATYNEQFF. The CDR3 coding sequence is TGTGCCAGCAGCTTAAGGATAGCGGCGACCTACAATGAGCAGTTCTTC.

This clonotype was detected many times. This chain connects TRBV15 to TRBJ1-4, with 10 positions matching TRBD1. CDR3 size: 15 residues. Trimming took 2 bases from V and 5 from J; bases not matched to a gene: 2. Germline V lookup: CDR1 LNHNV, CDR2 YYDKDF (reference sequence). In DNA form, the CDR3 reads TGTGCCACCAGCAGACCGGACAGGGGGAATGAAAAACTGTTTTTT. Amino acids: CATSRPDRGNEKLFF.

This clonotype was counted ten times or more. The chain is built from TRBV5-1 and TRBJ2-5, with D maybe TRBD1 (6 bases). V lost 0 bases, J lost 5 bases, and 14 bases lay in between. The CDR3 is made up of 15 amino acids. Germline V gene sequence: CDR1 SGHRS, CDR2 YFSETQ. CDR3 in DNA: TGCGCCAGCAGCTTGGAGGGCCCAAGGGGGGAGACCCAGTACTTC. This translates into CASSLEGPRGETQYF.

This clonotype appeared many times. The gene calls are TRBV29-1 and TRBJ1-2, with a tentative D call TRBD1 (5 bases). V was clipped by 0 bases and J by 8 bases, with 13 bases between them. This CDR3 has 13 amino acids. Germline lookup yields CDR1 SQVTM and CDR2 ANQGSEA. The CDR3 coding sequence is TGCAGCGTTGAAGACCCCGGGGGATTGGGCTACACCTTC. It yields the protein CSVEDPGGLGYTF.

This clonotype was counted many times. The chain links TRBV20-1 to TRBJ2-3; 8 bases match TRBD2. J was trimmed by 6 bases and V by 5 bases; bases with no gene match: 13. CDR1 and CDR2 (germline): DFQATT, SNEGSKA (reference sequence). CDR3 length: 15 residues. In DNA form, the CDR3 reads TGCAGTGCTCCCCCGGGGGGGGGCCCGGCGGATACGCAGTATTTT. Translated, it gives CSAPPGGGPADTQYF.

The count of this clonotype is one. The rearrangement uses TRBV3-1 and TRBJ2-1; no definite D call. The germline V gene encodes CDR1 LGHDT and CDR2 YNNKEL (reference sequence). Trimming removed 0 bases from V and 7 bases from J, with 4 bases in between. The CDR3 has 12 residues. The CDR3 coding sequence is TGTGCCAGCAGCCAAGATCTTAATGAGCAGTTCTTC. Its translation: CASSQDLNEQFF.

This clonotype showed up many times. The rearrangement joins TRBV5-6 to TRBJ2-4; D ambiguous. This CDR3 has 14 residues. Trimming removed 0 bases from V and 0 bases from J, with 4 bases in between. Germline CDR1 and CDR2: SGHDT and YYEEEE. In nucleotides, the CDR3 is TGTGCCAGCAGCTTGGAGCTAGCCAAAAACATTCAGTACTTC. The encoded protein is CASSLELAKNIQYF.

This clonotype was seen repeatedly, ten times or more. This chain uses TRBV20-1 with TRBJ1-2; 8 bases map to TRBD1. V shed 1 base and J 8 bases; nucleotides not matched to a gene: 18. CDR1 and CDR2 from the germline V gene are DFQATT and SNEGSKA (reference sequence). The CDR3 runs 17 residues. The CDR3 loop reads CSARARAEPIQGEGYTF. The CDR3 DNA follows: TGCAGTGCTAGAGCCCGGGCGGAACCTATACAGGGGGAAGGCTACACCTTC.